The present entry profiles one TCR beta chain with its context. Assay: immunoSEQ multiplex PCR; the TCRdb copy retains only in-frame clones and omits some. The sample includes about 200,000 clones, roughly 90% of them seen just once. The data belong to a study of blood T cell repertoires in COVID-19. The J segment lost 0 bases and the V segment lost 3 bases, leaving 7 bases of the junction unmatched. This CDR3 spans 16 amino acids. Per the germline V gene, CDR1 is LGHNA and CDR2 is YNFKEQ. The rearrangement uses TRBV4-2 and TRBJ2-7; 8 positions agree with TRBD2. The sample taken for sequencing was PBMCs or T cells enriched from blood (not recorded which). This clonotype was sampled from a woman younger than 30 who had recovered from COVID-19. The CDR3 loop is CASSQVSGTSSYEQYF. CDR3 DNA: TGTGCCAGCAGCCAGGTCAGCGGGACTAGCTCCTACGAGCAGTACTTC.